The 24 T cell receptor beta chains below were found in one sample sequenced in a study of early T cells in non-severe SARS-CoV-2 infection. One entry per CDR3 protein results from TCRdb running MiXCR on the 5' RACE reads. The sample lists tens of thousands of distinct CDR3 sequences; around 12% were seen once. This sample comprised whole blood, obtained at baseline. Source of these receptors: an adult who was a healthcare worker with PCR-confirmed SARS-CoV-2 infection or an uninfected control (not recorded which).

This clonotype was recorded only once. The chain uses TRBV20-1 and TRBJ1-3; D perhaps matches TRBD1 (6 bases). Germline CDR1 and CDR2: DFQATT and SNEGSKA (reference sequence). The CDR3 runs to 14 residues. Trimming removed 1 base from V and 8 bases from J, with 15 bases in between. The CDR3 reads CSARALQGRDTIYF. The CDR3 nucleotides read TGCAGTGCTAGAGCCCTCCAGGGGAGGGACACCATATATTTT.

There are many counts of this clonotype. The chain uses TRBV29-1 and TRBJ2-7; no reliable D call. V lost 2 bases, J lost 4 bases, and 12 bases lay in between. This CDR3 comprises 13 residues. The germline V gene encodes CDR1 SQVTM and CDR2 ANQGSEA. This CDR3 reads CSVERVIGYEQYF. For the CDR3, the DNA is TGCAGCGTTGAAAGGGTTATCGGGTACGAGCAGTACTTC.

V usage is TRBV5-1 and J usage is TRBJ2-1; D unresolved. Germline assignment: CDR1 SGHRS and CDR2 YFSETQ. V lost 4 bases and J lost 2, with 16 bases in between. There are 16 residues in the CDR3. The CDR3 sequence: CASSVVGRTAYNEQFF. CDR3 nucleotides: TGCGCCAGCAGCGTGGTAGGGCGTACAGCCTACAATGAGCAGTTCTTC.

This clonotype occurred a few times. This chain joins TRBV7-2 and TRBJ2-5, with D hard to call. Germline V gives CDR1 SGHTA, CDR2 FQGNSA. The V gene lost 0 bases and the J gene lost 1 base, with 9 bases spanning the gap. The CDR3 extends over 15 amino acids. CDR3 region: CASSLAGGLQETQYF. In DNA form, the CDR3 reads TGTGCCAGCAGCTTAGCAGGTGGCCTCCAAGAGACCCAGTACTTC.

This clonotype showed up just a few times. The chain carries TRBV11-2 and TRBJ2-7; D remains unclear. Germline V gene data show CDR1 as SGHAT and CDR2 as FQNNGV. The CDR3 covers 14 residues. V lost 0 bases and J 3 bases, leaving 9 bases between the germline ends. The CDR3 bases are TGTGCCAGCAGCTTAGATCGCGCAGTCTACGAGCAGTACTTC. Amino acids: CASSLDRAVYEQYF.

This clonotype has ten or more counts. The V and J genes are TRBV7-2 and TRBJ1-1; D perhaps matches TRBD1 (5 bases). The germline gives CDR1 SGHTA, CDR2 FQGNSA. V dropped 5 bases and J dropped 3 bases, with 19 bases sitting between them. There are 16 residues in the CDR3. DNA of the CDR3: TGTGCCAGCAGCCAAATCTATTGGGGCATGGACACTGAAGCTTTCTTT. This gives the protein CASSQIYWGMDTEAFF.

CDR3 bases: TGTGCCAGCAGTCAATTCAGCGGCCCAGAAGAGACCCAGTACTTC. As protein: CASSQFSGPEETQYF. The chain employs TRBV28 and TRBJ2-5; TRBD2 is a possible D gene (5 bases). Trimming removed 5 bases from V and 3 bases from J, with 16 bases in between. The germline V gene encodes CDR1 MDHEN and CDR2 SYDVKM. The CDR3 spans 15 residues.

Only a few counts were recorded for this clonotype. As DNA, the CDR3 is TGTGCCAGCAGCTTGGGGACAGGGACAGATACGCAGTATTTT. This gives the protein CASSLGTGTDTQYF. The chain carries TRBV5-4 and TRBJ2-3, with TRBD1 matching 8 bases. The CDR3 is 14 residues long. Germline V lookup: CDR1 SGHNT, CDR2 YYREEE (reference sequence). V was pared by 0 bases and J by 3 bases, with 0 bases of the junction left unmatched.

The rearrangement joins TRBV28 to TRBJ2-5, with D unclear. The length of the CDR3 is 14 residues. Germline V gene sequence: CDR1 MDHEN, CDR2 SYDVKM. Trimming cost V 3 bases and J 5 bases, with 13 bases left between them. The CDR3 DNA sequence: TGTGCCAGCAGTTTCTCATCCATCCGGGAGACCCAGTACTTC. This translates into CASSFSSIRETQYF. The full variable domain, its missing parts supplied by reference TRBV28 and TRBJ2-5, is DVKVTQSSRYLVKRTGEKVFLECVQDMDHENMFWYRQDPGLGLRLIYFSYDVKMKEKGDIPEGYSVSREKKERFSLILESASTNQTSMYLCASSFSSIRETQYFGPGTRLLVL.

This clonotype has more than one count but fewer than ten. CDR3 region: CASSRGQGIIQVTDTQYF. CDR3 sequence (DNA): TGTGCCAGCAGCCGGGGACAGGGGATCATCCAGGTCACAGATACGCAGTATTTT. The V call is TRBV6-6, the J call TRBJ2-3; 10 nucleotides line up with TRBD1. CDR3 length: 18 residues. Germline CDR1 reads MNHNY; CDR2 reads SVGAGI (reference sequence). The V gene end was trimmed by 6 bases and the J gene end by 2 bases; junction bases not matched to a gene: 14.

This chain joins TRBV7-2 and TRBJ1-6; D is undetermined. Trimming removed 5 bases from V and 14 bases from J, with 16 bases in between. This CDR3 is built from 13 residues. CDR1 and CDR2 from the germline V gene are SGHTA and FQGNSA. The DNA of the CDR3 is TGTGCCAGCAGCCCGAATTTAGCCGGAACCCTCCACTTT. This sequence encodes CASSPNLAGTLHF.

This clonotype has just a few counts. The V call is TRBV20-1, the J call TRBJ2-7; 7 bases agree with TRBD1. The ends lost 3 bases at V and 4 bases at J; junction bases unmatched: 9. CDR3 size: 14 residues. CDR1 is DFQATT, CDR2 SNEGSKA, per germline (reference sequence). CDR3 DNA: TGCAGTGCTAGCATCCCCAGGGGGTCTTACGAGCAGTACTTC. Protein: CSASIPRGSYEQYF.

J is TRBJ2-7 and V is TRBV28; 7 positions agree with TRBD1. V was pared by 7 bases and J by 5 bases, with 8 bases of the junction left unmatched. Germline V gives CDR1 MDHEN, CDR2 SYDVKM. The CDR3 runs to 13 residues. The CDR3 DNA sequence: TGTGCCAGCACTCTGGACAGGTTTAACGAGCAGTACTTC. Amino acids: CASTLDRFNEQYF.

On this clonotype itself: One junction end does not reproduce the germline sequence, and a read error may be involved. This chain uses TRBV20-1 with TRBJ2-7; possibly TRBD2 for D (5 bases). CDR1 is DFQATT, CDR2 SNEGSKA, per germline (reference sequence). There are 14 residues in the CDR3. Here the CDR3 DNA reads TGCAGTGCCCCTAAACAGTGGGAGAGCGACGACCAGTACTTC. Its translation: CSAPKQWESDDQYF.

This clonotype showed up many times. The chain has TRBV29-1 and TRBJ2-5; no firm D call. Looked up from germline, CDR1 is SQVTM and CDR2 is ANQGSEA. Deletions cut 3 bases from V and 5 bases from J, with 22 bases between. CDR3 length: 16 residues. CDR3 region: CSVDQLHRDITETQYF. The CDR3 DNA is TGCAGCGTTGATCAGCTACATAGGGATATCACGGAGACCCAGTACTTC.

This clonotype showed up many times. V gene TRBV6-5 combines with J gene TRBJ2-3; no definite D call. The CDR3 contains 14 residues. Germline V gene sequence: CDR1 MNHEY, CDR2 SVGAGI. The V and J ends lost 6 bases and 0 bases respectively, with 10 bases between them. The CDR3 bases are TGTGCCAGCAGGACGGGTCCTAGCACAGATACGCAGTATTTT. Its protein product is CASRTGPSTDTQYF.

In nucleotides, the CDR3 is TGTGCCAGCAGCTTAGCCCCAACGGACACCGGGGAGCTGTTTTTT. Protein sequence: CASSLAPTDTGELFF. V is TRBV7-2 and J is TRBJ2-2; no clear D gene. V was shortened by 0 bases and J by 3 bases, with 8 bases between the two germline ends. CDR3 size: 15 residues. CDR1 is SGHTA and CDR2 is FQGNSA in the germline V gene.

The chain combines TRBV7-9 with TRBJ1-1; no clear D. CDR1 and CDR2 from the germline V gene are SEHNR and FQNEAQ (reference sequence). Trimming removed 2 bases from V and 5 bases from J, with 15 bases in between. The CDR3 loop spans 15 amino acids. The CDR3 region has the DNA TGTGCCAGCAGCTTAATCGCGCGACACGAAACTGAAGCTTTCTTT. It yields the protein CASSLIARHETEAFF.

The chain recombines TRBV2 with TRBJ2-1; maybe TRBD2 (6 bases). Trimming took off 6 bases at V and 6 bases at J, with 15 bases between the two ends. CDR3 length: 14 amino acids. Germline loops: CDR1 SNHLY, CDR2 FYNNEI. The CDR3 sequence: CASRGGLARNEQFF. The CDR3 coding sequence is TGTGCCAGCAGGGGGGGATTGGCTCGCAATGAGCAGTTCTTC.

This clonotype appeared a few times. The V call is TRBV3-1, the J call TRBJ1-4; D is unresolved. This CDR3 has 11 residues. Trimming left V 3 bases short and J 5 bases short, with 1 base between. CDR1 and CDR2 (germline): LGHDT, YNNKEL (reference sequence). The CDR3 sequence is CASSQNEKLFF. The DNA for the CDR3 is TGTGCCAGCAGCCAGAATGAAAAACTGTTTTTT.

This clonotype was recorded at least ten times. This chain uses TRBV20-1 with TRBJ2-1; D may match TRBD1 or TRBD2 (5 bases each). Germline V gene data show CDR1 as DFQATT and CDR2 as SNEGSKA (reference sequence). The V gene lost 6 bases and the J gene lost 6 bases, with 18 bases spanning the gap. This CDR3 has 14 residues. CDR3 residues: CSALGDVPSNEQFF. The CDR3 DNA sequence: TGCAGTGCGCTCGGGGACGTCCCCTCCAATGAGCAGTTCTTC.

The chain couples TRBV20-1 to TRBJ1-1; D may be TRBD1 (5 bases). V lost 1 base, J lost 2 bases, and 11 bases lay in between. The germline gives CDR1 DFQATT, CDR2 SNEGSKA (reference sequence). This CDR3 region has 14 residues. The CDR3 DNA follows: TGCAGTGCTAGAGGTCCCGACAGAAACACTGAAGCTTTCTTT. Translated, it gives CSARGPDRNTEAFF.

This clonotype showed up many times. This CDR3 reads CASTLGSAYSGNTIYF. In DNA, the CDR3 is TGTGCCAGCACATTAGGGAGCGCCTACTCTGGAAACACCATATATTTT. The rearrangement uses TRBV28 and TRBJ1-3; D call uncertain. Trimming shortened V by 7 bases and J by 0 bases, and 16 bases separated the two germline ends. Per the germline V gene, CDR1 is MDHEN and CDR2 is SYDVKM. The CDR3 extends over 16 amino acids.

This clonotype was recorded many times. The rearrangement joins TRBV7-2 to TRBJ2-1, with D hard to call. Germline V CDR1 and CDR2: SGHTA, FQGNSA. V lost 1 base, J lost 9 bases, and 10 bases lay in between. This CDR3 has 13 residues. The DNA for the CDR3 is TGTGCCAGCAGCTTAGAAGTCCATATTGAGCAGTTCTTC. Amino acids: CASSLEVHIEQFF. Full variable domain (rest looked up from reference TRBV7-2 and TRBJ2-1): GAGVSQSPSNKVTEKGKDVELRCDPISGHTALYWYRQSLGQGLEFLIYFQGNSAPDKSGLPSDRFSAERTGGSVSTLTIQRTQQEDSAVYLCASSLEVHIEQFFGPGTRLTVL.